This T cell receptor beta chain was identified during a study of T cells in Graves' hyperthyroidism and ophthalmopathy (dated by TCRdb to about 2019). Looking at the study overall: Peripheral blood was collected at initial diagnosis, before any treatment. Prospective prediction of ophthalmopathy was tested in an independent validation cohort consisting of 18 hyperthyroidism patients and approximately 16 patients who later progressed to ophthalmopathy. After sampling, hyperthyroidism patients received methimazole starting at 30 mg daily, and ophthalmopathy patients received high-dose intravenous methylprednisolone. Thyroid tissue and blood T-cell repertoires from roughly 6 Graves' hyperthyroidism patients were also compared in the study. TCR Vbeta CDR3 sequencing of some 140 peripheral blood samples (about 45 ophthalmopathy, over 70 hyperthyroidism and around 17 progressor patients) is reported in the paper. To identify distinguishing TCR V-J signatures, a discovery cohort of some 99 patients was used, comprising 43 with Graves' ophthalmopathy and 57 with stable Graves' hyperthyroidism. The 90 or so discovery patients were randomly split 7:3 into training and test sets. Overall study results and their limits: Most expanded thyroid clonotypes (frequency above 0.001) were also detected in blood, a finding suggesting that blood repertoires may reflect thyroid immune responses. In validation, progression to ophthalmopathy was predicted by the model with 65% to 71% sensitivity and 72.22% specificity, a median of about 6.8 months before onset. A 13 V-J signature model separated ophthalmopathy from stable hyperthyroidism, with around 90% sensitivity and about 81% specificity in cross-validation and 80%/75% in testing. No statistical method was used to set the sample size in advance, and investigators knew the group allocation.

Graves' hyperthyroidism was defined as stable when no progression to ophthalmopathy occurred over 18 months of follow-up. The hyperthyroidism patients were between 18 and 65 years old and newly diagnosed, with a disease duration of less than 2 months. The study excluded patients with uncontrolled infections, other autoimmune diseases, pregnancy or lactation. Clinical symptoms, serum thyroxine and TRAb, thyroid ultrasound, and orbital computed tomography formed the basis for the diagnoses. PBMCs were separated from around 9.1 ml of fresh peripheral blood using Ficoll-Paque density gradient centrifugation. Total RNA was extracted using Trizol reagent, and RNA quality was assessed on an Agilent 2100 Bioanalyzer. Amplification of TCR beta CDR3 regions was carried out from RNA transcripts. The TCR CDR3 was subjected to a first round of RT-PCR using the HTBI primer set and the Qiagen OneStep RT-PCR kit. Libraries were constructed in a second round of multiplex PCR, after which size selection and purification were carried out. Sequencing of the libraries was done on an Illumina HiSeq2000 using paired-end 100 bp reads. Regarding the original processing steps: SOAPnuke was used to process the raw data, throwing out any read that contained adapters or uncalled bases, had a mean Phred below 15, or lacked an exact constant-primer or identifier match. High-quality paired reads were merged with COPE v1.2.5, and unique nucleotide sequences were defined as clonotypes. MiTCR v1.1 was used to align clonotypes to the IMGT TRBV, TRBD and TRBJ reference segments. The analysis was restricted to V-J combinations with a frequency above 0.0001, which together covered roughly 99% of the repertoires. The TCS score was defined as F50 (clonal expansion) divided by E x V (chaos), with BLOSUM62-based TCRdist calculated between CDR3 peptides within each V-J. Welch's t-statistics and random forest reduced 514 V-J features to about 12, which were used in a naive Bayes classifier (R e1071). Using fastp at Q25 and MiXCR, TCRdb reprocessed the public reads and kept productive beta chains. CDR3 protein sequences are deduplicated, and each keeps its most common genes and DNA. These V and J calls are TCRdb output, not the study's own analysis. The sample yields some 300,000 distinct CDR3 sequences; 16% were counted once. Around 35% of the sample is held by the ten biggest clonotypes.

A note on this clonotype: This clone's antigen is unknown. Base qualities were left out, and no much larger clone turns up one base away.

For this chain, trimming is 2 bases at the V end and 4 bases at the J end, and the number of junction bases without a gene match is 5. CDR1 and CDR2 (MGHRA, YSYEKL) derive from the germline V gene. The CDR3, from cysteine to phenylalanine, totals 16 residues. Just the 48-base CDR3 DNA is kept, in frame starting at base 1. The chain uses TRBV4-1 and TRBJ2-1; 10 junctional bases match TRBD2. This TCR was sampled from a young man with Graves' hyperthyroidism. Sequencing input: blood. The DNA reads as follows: TGCGCCAGCAGCCAATCCTTAGCGGGAGGTTACAATGAGCAGTTCTTC. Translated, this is CASSQSLAGGYNEQFF.